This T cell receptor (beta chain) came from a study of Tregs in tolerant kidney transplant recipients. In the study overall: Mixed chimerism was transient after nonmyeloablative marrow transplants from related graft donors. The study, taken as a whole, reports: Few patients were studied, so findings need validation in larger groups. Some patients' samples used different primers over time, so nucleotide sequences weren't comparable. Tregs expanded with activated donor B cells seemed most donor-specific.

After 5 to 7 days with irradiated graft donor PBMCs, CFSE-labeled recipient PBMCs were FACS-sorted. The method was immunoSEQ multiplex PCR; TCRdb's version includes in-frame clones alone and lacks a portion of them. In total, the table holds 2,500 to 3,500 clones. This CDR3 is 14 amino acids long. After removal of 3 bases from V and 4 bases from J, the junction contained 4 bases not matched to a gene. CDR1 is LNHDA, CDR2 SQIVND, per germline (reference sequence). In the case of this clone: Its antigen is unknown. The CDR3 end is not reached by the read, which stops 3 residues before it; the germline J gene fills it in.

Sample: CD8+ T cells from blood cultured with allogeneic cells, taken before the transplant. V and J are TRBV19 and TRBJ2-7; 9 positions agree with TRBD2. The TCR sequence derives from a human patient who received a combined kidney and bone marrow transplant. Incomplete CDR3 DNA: TGTGCCAGTAGTATGGCGGGAGGGCCTTACGAG. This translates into CASSMAGGPYE. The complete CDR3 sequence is CASSMAGGPYEQYF.